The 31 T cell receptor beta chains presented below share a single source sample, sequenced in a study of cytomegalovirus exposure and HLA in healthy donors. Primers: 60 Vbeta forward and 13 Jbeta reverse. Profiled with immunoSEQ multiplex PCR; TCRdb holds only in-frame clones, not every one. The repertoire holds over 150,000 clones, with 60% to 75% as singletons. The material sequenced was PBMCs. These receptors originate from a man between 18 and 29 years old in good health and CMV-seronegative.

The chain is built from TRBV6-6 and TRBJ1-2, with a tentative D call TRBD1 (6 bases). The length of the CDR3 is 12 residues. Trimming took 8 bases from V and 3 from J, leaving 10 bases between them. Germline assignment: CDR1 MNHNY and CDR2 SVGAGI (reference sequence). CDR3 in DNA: TGTGCCAGCGAGGGGGTGGACTATGGCTACACCTTC. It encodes CASEGVDYGYTF.

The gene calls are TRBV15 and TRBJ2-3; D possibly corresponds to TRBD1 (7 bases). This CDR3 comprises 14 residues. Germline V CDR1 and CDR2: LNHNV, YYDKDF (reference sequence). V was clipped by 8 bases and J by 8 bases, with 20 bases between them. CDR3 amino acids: CATGDGGGEVTQYF. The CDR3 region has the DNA TGTGCCACCGGCGATGGAGGGGGCGAGGTTACGCAGTATTTT. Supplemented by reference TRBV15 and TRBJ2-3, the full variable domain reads DAMVIQNPRYQVTQFGKPVTLSCSQTLNHNVMYWYQQKSSQAPKLLFHYYDKDFNNEADTPDNFQSRRPNTSFCFLDIRSPGLGDTAMYLCATGDGGGEVTQYFGPGTRLTVL.

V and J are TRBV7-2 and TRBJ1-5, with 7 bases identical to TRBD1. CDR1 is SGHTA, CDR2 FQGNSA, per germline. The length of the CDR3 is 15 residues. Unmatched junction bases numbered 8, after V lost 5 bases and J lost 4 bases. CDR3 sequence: CASSPPGTANQPQHF. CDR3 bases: TGTGCCAGCAGCCCCCCCGGGACAGCTAATCAGCCCCAGCATTTT.

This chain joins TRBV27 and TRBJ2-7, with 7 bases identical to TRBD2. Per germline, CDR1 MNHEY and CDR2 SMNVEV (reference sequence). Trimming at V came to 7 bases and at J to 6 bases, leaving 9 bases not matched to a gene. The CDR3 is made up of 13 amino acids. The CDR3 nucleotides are TGTGCCAGCAAATGGGGGGGAAGAGGCGAGCAGTACTTC. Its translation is CASKWGGRGEQYF.

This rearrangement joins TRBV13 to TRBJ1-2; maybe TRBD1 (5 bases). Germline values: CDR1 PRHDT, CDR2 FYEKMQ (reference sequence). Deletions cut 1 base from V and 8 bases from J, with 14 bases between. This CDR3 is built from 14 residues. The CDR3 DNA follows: TGTGCCAGCAGCTTAGTTCAGGGATATCGCGGCTACACCTTC. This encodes CASSLVQGYRGYTF.

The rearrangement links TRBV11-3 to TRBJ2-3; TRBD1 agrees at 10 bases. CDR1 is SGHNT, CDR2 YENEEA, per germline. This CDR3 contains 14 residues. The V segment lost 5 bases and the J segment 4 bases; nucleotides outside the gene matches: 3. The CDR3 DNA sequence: TGTGCCAGCAGCCACGGACAGGGGGCAGATACGCAGTATTTT. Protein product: CASSHGQGADTQYF.

The CDR3 DNA reads as TGTGCCAGCAGCTTGGCAGGGGGCGCCCCTGATACGCAGTATTTT. Residues: CASSLAGGAPDTQYF. The chain joins TRBV5-4 to TRBJ2-3; 8 bases align to TRBD1. V lost 0 bases and J lost 6; bases outside the gene matches: 6. The CDR3 consists of 15 residues. CDR1 is SGHNT and CDR2 is YYREEE in the germline V gene (reference sequence).

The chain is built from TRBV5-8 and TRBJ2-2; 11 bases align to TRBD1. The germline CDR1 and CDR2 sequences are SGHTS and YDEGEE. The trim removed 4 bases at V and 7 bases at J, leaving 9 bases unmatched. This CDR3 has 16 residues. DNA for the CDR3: TGTGCCAGCAGCCCTCCCCGGGACAGGGGGTTCGGGGAGCTGTTTTTT. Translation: CASSPPRDRGFGELFF.

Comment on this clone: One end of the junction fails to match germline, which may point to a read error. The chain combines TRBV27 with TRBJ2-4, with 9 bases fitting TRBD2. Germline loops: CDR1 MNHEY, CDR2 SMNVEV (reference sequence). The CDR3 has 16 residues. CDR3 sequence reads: CASSSWSSGAKNSQYF. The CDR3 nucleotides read TGTGCCAGCAGTTCCTGGTCTAGCGGGGCCAAAAACAGTCAGTACTTC.

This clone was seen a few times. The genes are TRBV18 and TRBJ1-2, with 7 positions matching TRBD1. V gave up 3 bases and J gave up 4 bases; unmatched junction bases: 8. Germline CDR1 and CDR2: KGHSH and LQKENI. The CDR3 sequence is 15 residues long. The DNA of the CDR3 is TGTGCCAGCTCACCCGCAATCGGACAGGCCTATGGCTACACCTTC. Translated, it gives CASSPAIGQAYGYTF.

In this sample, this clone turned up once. The CDR3 sequence is CASSPEETEAFF. The CDR3 bases are TGTGCCAGCAGCCCGGAGGAGACTGAAGCTTTCTTT. The rearrangement links TRBV9 to TRBJ1-1; no firm D call. The CDR3 contains 12 residues. Trimming pared 4 bases from V and 5 bases from J, leaving 9 bases between. Germline V gives CDR1 SGDLS, CDR2 YYNGEE.

As DNA, the CDR3 is TGTGCCAGCAGCCCGGGTCAGAGCTACGAGCAGTACTTC. It codes for CASSPGQSYEQYF. The chain couples TRBV9 to TRBJ2-7; D is unclear. The CDR3 is 13 amino acids. With 4 bases removed from V and 3 bases from J, the gap between germline ends came to 11 bases. From germline, CDR1 is SGDLS and CDR2 YYNGEE.

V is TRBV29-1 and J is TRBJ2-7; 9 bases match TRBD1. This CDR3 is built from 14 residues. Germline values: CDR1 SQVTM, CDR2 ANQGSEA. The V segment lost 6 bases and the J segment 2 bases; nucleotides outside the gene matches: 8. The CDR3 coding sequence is TGCAGCGTACAAGGGGACAGGGCCACCTACGAGCAGTACTTC. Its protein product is CSVQGDRATYEQYF.

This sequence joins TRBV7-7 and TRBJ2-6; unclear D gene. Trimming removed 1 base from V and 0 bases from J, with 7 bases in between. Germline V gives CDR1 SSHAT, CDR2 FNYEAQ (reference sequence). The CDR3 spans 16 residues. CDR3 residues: CASSLGGNSGANVLTF. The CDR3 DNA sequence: TGTGCCAGCAGCTTAGGCGGAAACTCTGGGGCCAACGTCCTGACTTTC.

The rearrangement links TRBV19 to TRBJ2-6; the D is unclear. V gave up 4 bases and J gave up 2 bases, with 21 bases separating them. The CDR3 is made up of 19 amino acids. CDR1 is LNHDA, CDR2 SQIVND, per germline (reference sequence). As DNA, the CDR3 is TGTGCCAGTAGTACCCCTTACGGCAGGCGTCCGACTGGGGCCAACGTCCTGACTTTC. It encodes CASSTPYGRRPTGANVLTF.

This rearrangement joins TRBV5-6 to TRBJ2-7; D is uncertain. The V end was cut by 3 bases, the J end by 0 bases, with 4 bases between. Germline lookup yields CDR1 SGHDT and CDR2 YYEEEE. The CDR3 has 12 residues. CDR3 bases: TGTGCCAGCAGCTGGGCCTCCTACGAGCAGTACGTC. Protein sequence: CASSWASYEQYV.

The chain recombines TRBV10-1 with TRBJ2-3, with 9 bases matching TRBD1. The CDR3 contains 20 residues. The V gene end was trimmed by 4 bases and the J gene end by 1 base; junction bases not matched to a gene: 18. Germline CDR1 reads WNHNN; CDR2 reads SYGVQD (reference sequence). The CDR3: CASSATAIPGTGLGTDTQYF. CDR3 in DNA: TGCGCCAGCAGTGCCACCGCTATCCCCGGGACAGGGTTAGGCACAGATACGCAGTATTTT.

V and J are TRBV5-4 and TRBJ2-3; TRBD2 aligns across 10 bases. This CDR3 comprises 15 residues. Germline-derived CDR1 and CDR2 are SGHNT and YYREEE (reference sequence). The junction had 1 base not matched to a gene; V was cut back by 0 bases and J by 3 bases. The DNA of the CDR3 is TGTGCCAGCAGCTTGGTTAGCGGGGGGACAGATACGCAGTATTTT. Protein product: CASSLVSGGTDTQYF.

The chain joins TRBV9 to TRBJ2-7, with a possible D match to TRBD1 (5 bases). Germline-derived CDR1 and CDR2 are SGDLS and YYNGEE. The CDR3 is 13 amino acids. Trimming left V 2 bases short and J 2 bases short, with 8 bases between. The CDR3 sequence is CASSVTETYEQYF. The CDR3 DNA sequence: TGTGCCAGCAGCGTGACAGAAACCTACGAGCAGTACTTC.

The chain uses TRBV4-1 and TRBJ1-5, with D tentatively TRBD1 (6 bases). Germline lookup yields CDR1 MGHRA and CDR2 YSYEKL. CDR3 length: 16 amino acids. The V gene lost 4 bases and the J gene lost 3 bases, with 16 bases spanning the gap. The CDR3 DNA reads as TGCGCCAGCAGCCGGAGAAGTGGGGACATCAATCAGCCCCAGCATTTT. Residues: CASSRRSGDINQPQHF.

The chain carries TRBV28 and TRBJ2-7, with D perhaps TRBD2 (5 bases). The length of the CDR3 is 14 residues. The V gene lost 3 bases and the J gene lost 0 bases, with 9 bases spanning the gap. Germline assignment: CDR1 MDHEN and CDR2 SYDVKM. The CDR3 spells CASSFTGSSYEQYV. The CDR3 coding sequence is TGTGCCAGCAGTTTTACGGGGAGCTCCTACGAGCAGTACGTC.

The CDR3 DNA sequence: TGCGCCACACAGGGGCCCGGGGAGCTGTTTTTT. Its translation: CATQGPGELFF. This sequence joins TRBV10-1 and TRBJ2-2; TRBD1 agrees at 7 bases. The J segment lost 6 bases and the V segment lost 10 bases, leaving 2 bases of the junction unmatched. The germline gives CDR1 WNHNN, CDR2 SYGVQD (reference sequence). This CDR3 has 11 residues.

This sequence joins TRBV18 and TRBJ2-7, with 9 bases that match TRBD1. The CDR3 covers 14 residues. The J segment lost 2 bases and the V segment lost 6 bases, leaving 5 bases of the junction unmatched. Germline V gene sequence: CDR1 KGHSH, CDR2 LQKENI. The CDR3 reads CASSPGQGTYEQYF. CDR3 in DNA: TGTGCCAGCTCCCCGGGACAGGGTACCTACGAGCAGTACTTC.

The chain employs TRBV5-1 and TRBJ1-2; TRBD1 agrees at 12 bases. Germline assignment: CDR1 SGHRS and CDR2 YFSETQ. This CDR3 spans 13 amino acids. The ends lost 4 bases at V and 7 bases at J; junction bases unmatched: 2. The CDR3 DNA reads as TGCGCCAGCAGCGGGACAGGGGGCTCTGGCTACACCTTC. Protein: CASSGTGGSGYTF. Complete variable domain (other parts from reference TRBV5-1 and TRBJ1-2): KAGVTQTPRYLIKTRGQQVTLSCSPISGHRSVSWYQQTPGQGLQFLFEYFSETQRNKGNFPGRFSGRQFSNSRSEMNVSTLELGDSALYLCASSGTGGSGYTFGSGTRLTVV.

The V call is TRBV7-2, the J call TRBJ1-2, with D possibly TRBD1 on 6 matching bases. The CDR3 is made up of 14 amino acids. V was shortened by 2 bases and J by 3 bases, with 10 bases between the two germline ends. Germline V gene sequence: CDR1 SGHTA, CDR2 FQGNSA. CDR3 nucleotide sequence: TGTGCCAGCAGCTTATCGGACAGATACTATGGCTACACCTTC. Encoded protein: CASSLSDRYYGYTF.

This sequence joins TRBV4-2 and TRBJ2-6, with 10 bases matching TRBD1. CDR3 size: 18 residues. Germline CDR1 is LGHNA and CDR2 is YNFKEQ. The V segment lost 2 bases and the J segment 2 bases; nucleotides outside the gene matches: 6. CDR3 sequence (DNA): TGTGCCAGCAGCCAAAACGACAGGGGGCAAGCTGGGGCCAACGTCCTGACTTTC. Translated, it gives CASSQNDRGQAGANVLTF.

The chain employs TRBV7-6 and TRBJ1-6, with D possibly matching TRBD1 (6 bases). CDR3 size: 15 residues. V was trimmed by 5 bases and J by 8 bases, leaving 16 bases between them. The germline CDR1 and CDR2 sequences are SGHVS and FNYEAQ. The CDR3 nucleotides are TGTGCCAGCAGCCCCGCGGGGGCGAGGGATTCACCCCTCCACTTT. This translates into CASSPAGARDSPLHF.

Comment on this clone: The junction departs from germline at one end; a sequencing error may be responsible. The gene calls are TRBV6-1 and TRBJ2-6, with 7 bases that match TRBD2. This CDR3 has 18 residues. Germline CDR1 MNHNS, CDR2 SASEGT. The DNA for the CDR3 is TGTGCCAGCAGTGTCCACGGATGGGGGGGAACTGGGGCCAACGGCCTGACTTTC. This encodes CASSVHGWGGTGANGLTF.

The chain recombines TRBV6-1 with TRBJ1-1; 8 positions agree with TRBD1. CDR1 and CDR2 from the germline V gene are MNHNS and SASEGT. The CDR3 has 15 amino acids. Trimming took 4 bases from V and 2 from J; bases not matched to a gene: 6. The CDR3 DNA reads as TGTGCCAGCAGTGGGGGGACAGGACGTAACACTGAAGCTTTCTTT. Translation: CASSGGTGRNTEAFF.

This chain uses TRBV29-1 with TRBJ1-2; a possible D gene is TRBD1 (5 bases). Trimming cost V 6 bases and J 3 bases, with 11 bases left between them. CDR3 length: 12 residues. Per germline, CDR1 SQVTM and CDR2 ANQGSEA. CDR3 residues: CSVRRAYYGYTF. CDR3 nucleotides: TGCAGCGTCCGCAGGGCCTACTATGGCTACACCTTC.

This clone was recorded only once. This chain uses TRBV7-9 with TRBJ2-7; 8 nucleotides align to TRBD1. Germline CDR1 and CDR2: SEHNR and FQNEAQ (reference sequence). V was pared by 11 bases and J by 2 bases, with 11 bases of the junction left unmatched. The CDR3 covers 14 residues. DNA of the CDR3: TGTGCCTCCCGGGGGACAGGTAACACCTACGAGCAGTACTTC. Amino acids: CASRGTGNTYEQYF.